This T cell receptor beta chain came from a study of blood T cell repertoires in COVID-19. Profiling relied on immunoSEQ multiplex PCR, and the TCRdb table lists in-frame clones only, not all of them. Of some 320,000 clones listed, around 87% are singletons. Remarks on this clone: The junction departs from germline at one end; a sequencing error may be responsible.

CDR1 ENHRY and CDR2 SYGVKD come from the germline V gene. The CDR3 consists of 17 residues. The gene calls are TRBV10-3 and TRBJ2-1, with 10 bases fitting TRBD1. This TCR was recovered from a woman aged 45-65 years who had recovered from COVID-19. Sequenced material: peripheral blood. CDR3 residues: CAISEARTGTGVNGQFF. The DNA for the CDR3 is TGTGCCATCAGTGAGGCCAGAACCGGGACAGGGGTCAATGGGCAGTTCTTC.